Presented here are 29 T cell receptor beta chains from one specimen sequenced in a study of blood T cell repertoires in COVID-19. The assay was immunoSEQ multiplex PCR, and TCRdb's table has in-frame clones only and misses some. This sample carries about 84,000 clones, 70% to 75% of them seen once, and the ten largest clones take 5.7%. The source material was peripheral blood. These TCRs come from a man between 50 and 59 years old with active or convalescent COVID-19.

Here the CDR3 reads CASRQGMATEAFF. The CDR3 region has the DNA TGTGCCAGCAGACAGGGAATGGCCACTGAAGCTTTCTTT. This rearrangement joins TRBV2 to TRBJ1-1, with TRBD1 as a possible D gene (6 bases). The V gene's germline CDR1 is SNHLY and CDR2 FYNNEI. Trimming removed 6 bases at V and 4 bases at J, with 12 bases between. This CDR3 is 13 amino acids long. Using reference TRBV2 and TRBJ1-1 for the parts outside the CDR3, the full variable domain is EPEVTQTPSHQVTQMGQEVILRCVPISNHLYFYWYRQILGQKVEFLVSFYNNEISEKSEIFDDQFSVERPDGSNFTLKIRSTKLEDSAMYFCASRQGMATEAFFGQGTRLTVV.

The J gene is TRBJ1-1, the V gene TRBV7-2; no firm D call. This CDR3 has 14 amino acids. V lost 7 bases to trimming and J lost 6 bases, with 18 bases between them. CDR1 and CDR2 from the germline V gene are SGHTA and FQGNSA. CDR3 DNA: TGTGCCAGCATCGACGTAGGCCTCAGCGCTGAAGCTTTCTTT. As protein: CASIDVGLSAEAFF. The entire variable domain, with the rest obtained from reference TRBV7-2 and TRBJ1-1, is as follows: GAGVSQSPSNKVTEKGKDVELRCDPISGHTALYWYRQSLGQGLEFLIYFQGNSAPDKSGLPSDRFSAERTGGSVSTLTIQRTQQEDSAVYLCASIDVGLSAEAFFGQGTRLTVV.

Only a few counts were recorded for this clone. Other nucleotide sequences from this sample produce the same CDR3. V usage is TRBV6-5 and J usage is TRBJ1-6, with 7 bases identical to TRBD1. After removal of 6 bases from V and 5 bases from J, the junction contained 7 bases not matched to a gene. Germline CDR1 and CDR2: MNHEY and SVGAGI. The CDR3 is made up of 15 amino acids. The CDR3 DNA reads as TGTGCCAGCAGACCCGACAGGGTAGATAATTCACCCCTCCACTTT. Amino acid sequence: CASRPDRVDNSPLHF.

V usage is TRBV4-1 and J usage is TRBJ2-2; 9 positions match TRBD1. Germline CDR1 MGHRA, CDR2 YSYEKL. The ends lost 0 bases at V and 5 bases at J; junction bases unmatched: 4. CDR3 length equals 16 residues. CDR3 loop: CASSQERDRETGELFF. Written as DNA, the CDR3 is TGCGCCAGCAGCCAAGAAAGGGACAGGGAGACCGGGGAGCTGTTTTTT.

A single count supports this clone. The CDR3 DNA follows: TGTGCCACCAGCTCTTCAGGGGCAGCTAATGAAAAACTGTTTTTT. Amino acids: CATSSSGAANEKLFF. This rearrangement joins TRBV15 to TRBJ1-4; a possible D gene is TRBD1 (6 bases). This CDR3 contains 15 residues. V lost 5 bases and J lost 3, with 13 bases in between. Germline CDR1 and CDR2: LNHNV and YYDKDF (reference sequence).

J is TRBJ1-3 and V is TRBV7-2; D gene ambiguous. From germline, CDR1 is SGHTA and CDR2 FQGNSA. The CDR3 has 17 amino acids. Trimming removed 3 bases from V and 0 bases from J, with 15 bases in between. CDR3 region: CASSLGPGRYSGNTIYF. Here the CDR3 DNA reads TGTGCCAGCAGCTTGGGCCCAGGCAGGTACTCTGGAAACACCATATATTTT.

This clone came up a few times. This sequence joins TRBV6-5 and TRBJ1-1; D uncertain. The CDR3 has 14 residues. V dropped 8 bases and J dropped 3 bases, with 16 bases sitting between them. The germline V gene encodes CDR1 MNHEY and CDR2 SVGAGI. The CDR3 bases are TGTGCCAGCGCCCTAGGCGGGCGAGACACTGAAGCTTTCTTT. This gives the protein CASALGGRDTEAFF.

This chain uses TRBV14 with TRBJ1-6; D unclear. The germline gives CDR1 SGHDN, CDR2 FVKESK. V lost 1 base to trimming and J lost 7 bases, with 14 bases between them. The CDR3 is made up of 16 amino acids. Here the CDR3 DNA reads TGTGCCAGCAGCCAAGTATTCGGGGTGGGGAATTCACCCCTCCACTTT. Amino acid sequence: CASSQVFGVGNSPLHF.

The chain has TRBV28 and TRBJ1-4; 9 bases agree with TRBD1. V dropped 7 bases and J dropped 7; count of bases not matched to a gene: 10. Germline loops: CDR1 MDHEN, CDR2 SYDVKM. The CDR3 has 15 amino acids. CDR3 amino acids: CASTGGDRAGEKLFF. In nucleotides, the CDR3 is TGTGCCAGCACCGGAGGGGACAGGGCTGGTGAAAAACTGTTTTTT.

This chain connects TRBV7-3 to TRBJ2-1; TRBD1 aligns across 8 bases. Germline CDR1 and CDR2: SGHTA and FQGTGA. This CDR3 region has 15 residues. Trimming cost V 5 bases and J 2 bases; bases outside gene matches: 5. The CDR3 is CASSPDRATYNEQFF. DNA of the CDR3: TGTGCCAGCAGCCCGGACAGGGCTACCTACAATGAGCAGTTCTTC.

The V gene is TRBV7-3, the J gene TRBJ2-3; 13 nucleotides align to TRBD2. CDR3 length: 14 residues. Trimming removed 4 bases from V and 6 bases from J; junction bases left unmatched: 1. CDR1 and CDR2 from the germline V gene are SGHTA and FQGTGA. CDR3 sequence reads: CASSSTSGGDTQYF. CDR3 bases: TGTGCCAGCAGCTCGACTAGCGGGGGGGATACGCAGTATTTT.

V usage is TRBV7-6 and J usage is TRBJ1-1; D possibly corresponds to TRBD1 (6 bases). CDR3 length: 13 amino acids. V was shortened by 3 bases and J by 5 bases, with 10 bases between the two germline ends. Looked up from germline, CDR1 is SGHVS and CDR2 is FNYEAQ. CDR3 in DNA: TGTGCCAGCAGCTTGGGGGCGCGGACTGAAGCTTTCTTT. Translated, it gives CASSLGARTEAFF.

This sequence joins TRBV5-3 and TRBJ2-7; 9 bases align to TRBD1. TRBV5-3 is given ORF status, its function remaining uncertain. V lost 4 bases, J lost 0 bases, and 5 bases stayed unmatched. The CDR3 loop spans 15 amino acids. CDR3 bases: TGTGCCAGAAGCATGGGACAGGGAAGCTCCTACGAGCAGTACTTC. It translates to CARSMGQGSSYEQYF.

The rearrangement links TRBV10-2 to TRBJ2-2; 8 positions agree with TRBD1. The CDR3 sequence is 16 residues long. The V gene's germline CDR1 is WSHSY and CDR2 SAAADI. V shed 6 bases and J 0 bases; nucleotides not matched to a gene: 6. The CDR3 loop is CASRVKQGANTGELFF. The CDR3, as DNA: TGCGCCAGCAGGGTTAAACAGGGGGCGAACACCGGGGAGCTGTTTTTT.

This chain uses TRBV5-1 with TRBJ1-1; D call uncertain. Trimming left V 4 bases short and J 2 bases short, with 12 bases between. Germline CDR1 and CDR2: SGHRS and YFSETQ. This CDR3 is 14 amino acids long. CDR3 in amino acids: CASSPRIGNTEAFF. For the CDR3, the DNA is TGCGCCAGCAGCCCCAGAATTGGTAACACTGAAGCTTTCTTT. The full variable domain, with the rest looked up from reference TRBV5-1 and TRBJ1-1, is KAGVTQTPRYLIKTRGQQVTLSCSPISGHRSVSWYQQTPGQGLQFLFEYFSETQRNKGNFPGRFSGRQFSNSRSEMNVSTLELGDSALYLCASSPRIGNTEAFFGQGTRLTVV.

This rearrangement joins TRBV25-1 to TRBJ1-6, with TRBD1 matching over 9 bases. Germline V gives CDR1 MGHDK, CDR2 SYGVNS. Trimming removed 4 bases from V and 8 bases from J; junction bases left unmatched: 9. This CDR3 contains 16 residues. The CDR3 protein is CASSALPTGGDSPLHF. The CDR3 nucleotides are TGTGCCAGCAGTGCGCTTCCGACAGGGGGTGATTCACCCCTCCACTTT.

The rearrangement uses TRBV27 and TRBJ1-6; D is perhaps TRBD1 (5 bases). The CDR3 loop spans 15 amino acids. CDR1 MNHEY and CDR2 SMNVEV come from the germline V gene (reference sequence). V was cut by 5 bases and J by 9 bases, with 17 bases left in between. This CDR3 reads CASSPTRDQGSPLHF. DNA of the CDR3: TGTGCCAGCAGTCCGACTAGGGACCAAGGTTCACCCCTCCACTTT.

This chain connects TRBV7-2 to TRBJ2-7, with D perhaps TRBD2 (6 bases). CDR1 and CDR2 from the germline V gene are SGHTA and FQGNSA. V was shortened by 5 bases and J by 3 bases, with 17 bases between the two germline ends. The CDR3 is 15 amino acids. Here the CDR3 DNA reads TGTGCCAGCAGCCCAACCTGGGACTCCATCTACGAGCAGTACTTC. Its translation: CASSPTWDSIYEQYF.

This clone came up a few times. The chain is built from TRBV10-3 and TRBJ1-6, with a tentative D call TRBD1 (6 bases). The CDR3 covers 15 residues. CDR1 is ENHRY, CDR2 SYGVKD, per germline. Trimming took 6 bases from V and 9 from J, leaving 18 bases between them. CDR3 sequence reads: CAIRDSNGEGSPLHF. In DNA form, the CDR3 reads TGTGCCATCAGGGACAGTAATGGTGAAGGTTCACCCCTCCACTTT.

This clone was recorded at least ten times. The chain couples TRBV5-5 to TRBJ2-3; the D is unclear. This CDR3 has 12 amino acids. CDR1 is SGHKS, CDR2 YYEKEE, per germline (reference sequence). Trimming stripped 4 bases from V and 6 bases from J, with 9 bases between. The CDR3 nucleotides read TGTGCCAGCAGCCCCGTCTCGGATACGCAGTATTTT. This encodes CASSPVSDTQYF.

This clone came up a few times. The rearrangement joins TRBV9 to TRBJ2-1, with 9 bases that match TRBD1. The length of the CDR3 is 14 residues. J was trimmed by 7 bases and V by 0 bases; bases with no gene match: 2. Germline CDR1 reads SGDLS; CDR2 reads YYNGEE. CDR3 sequence reads: CASSVGGQGNEQFF. The CDR3 DNA sequence: TGTGCCAGCAGCGTAGGTGGACAGGGGAATGAGCAGTTCTTC.

The chain links TRBV7-9 to TRBJ1-2, with a tentative D call TRBD1 (6 bases). The V and J ends lost 5 bases and 1 base respectively, with 11 bases between them. The CDR3 runs 14 residues. Germline V gene lookup returns CDR1 SEHNR and CDR2 FQNEAQ (reference sequence). The chain's CDR3 is CASSLGASNYGYTF. The CDR3 bases are TGTGCCAGCAGCCTGGGGGCCAGTAACTATGGCTACACCTTC.

Only a few counts were recorded for this clone. CDR3 nucleotides: TGCAGCGCCGAGGCGAGCAGCGGGGCCAACGTCCTGACTTTC. Amino acids: CSAEASSGANVLTF. The chain carries TRBV29-1 and TRBJ2-6; D is ambiguous. V lost 7 bases and J 4 bases, leaving 14 bases between the germline ends. This CDR3 region has 14 residues. Per the germline V gene, CDR1 is SQVTM and CDR2 is ANQGSEA.

This chain uses TRBV19 with TRBJ1-5; D possibly corresponds to TRBD1 (6 bases). Per the germline V gene, CDR1 is LNHDA and CDR2 is SQIVND (reference sequence). Trimming took 7 bases from V and 6 from J, leaving 16 bases between them. The length of the CDR3 is 14 residues. CDR3 sequence reads: CASNGRLQGQPQHF. The CDR3 DNA reads TGTGCCAGTAACGGTCGCCTACAGGGTCAGCCCCAGCATTTT. Supplemented by reference TRBV19 and TRBJ1-5, the full variable domain reads DGGITQSPKYLFRKEGQNVTLSCEQNLNHDAMYWYRQDPGQGLRLIYYSQIVNDFQKGDIAEGYSVSREKKESFPLTVTSAQKNPTAFYLCASNGRLQGQPQHFGDGTRLSIL.

The V gene is TRBV7-9, the J gene TRBJ2-2; 9 nucleotides agree with TRBD2. The CDR3 totals 18 residues. The V segment lost 5 bases and the J segment 4 bases; nucleotides outside the gene matches: 14. Germline V lookup: CDR1 SEHNR, CDR2 FQNEAQ (reference sequence). Here the CDR3 reads CASSEGGSGGPRTGELFF. In DNA form, the CDR3 reads TGTGCCAGCAGCGAGGGGGGTAGCGGGGGCCCACGCACCGGGGAGCTGTTTTTT.

The rearrangement uses TRBV3-1 (or the pseudogene TRBV3-2) and TRBJ1-5; the D is unclear. CDR3 size: 15 residues. Germline V gives CDR1 LGHDT, CDR2 YNNKEL (reference sequence). V lost 0 bases and J 1 base, leaving 7 bases between the germline ends. CDR3 DNA: TGTGCCAGCAGCCAAGATCCGGTAAGCAATCAGCCCCAGCATTTT. Protein: CASSQDPVSNQPQHF.

The genes are TRBV2 and TRBJ2-5; 12 positions agree with TRBD1. The J segment lost 5 bases and the V segment lost 11 bases, leaving 9 bases of the junction unmatched. This CDR3 has 14 amino acids. Germline V gene data show CDR1 as SNHLY and CDR2 as FYNNEI. CDR3 nucleotides: TGTGCCCTTCGGGACAGGGGGCGGTCGGAGACCCAGTACTTC. Encoded protein: CALRDRGRSETQYF.

This chain connects TRBV19 to TRBJ1-6; possibly TRBD1 for D (6 bases). V gave up 4 bases and J gave up 10 bases, with 11 bases separating them. CDR3 length: 13 residues. Germline CDR1 reads LNHDA; CDR2 reads SQIVND (reference sequence). The CDR3 DNA reads TGTGCCAGTAGTAAAACAGGGAAGTCACCCCTCCACTTT. The encoded protein is CASSKTGKSPLHF.

The genes are TRBV6-5 and TRBJ1-4; the D gene is possibly TRBD1 (6 bases). Trimming left V 6 bases short and J 0 bases short, with 11 bases between. This CDR3 contains 15 residues. Germline V gene data show CDR1 as MNHEY and CDR2 as SVGAGI. CDR3 nucleotide sequence: TGTGCCAGCAGCTCGGCAGGGGCAACTAATGAAAAACTGTTTTTT. It codes for CASSSAGATNEKLFF.